A selection of T cell receptor beta chains follows, all from one sample in a study of cytomegalovirus exposure and HLA in healthy donors. The assay was immunoSEQ multiplex PCR, and TCRdb's table has in-frame clones only and misses some. The sample yields roughly 200,000 clones, around 82% seen once. Material: PBMCs. Receptor source: a woman between 18 and 29 years old in good health and CMV-seropositive. Both conserved end residues are part of each CDR3. Fields, in order: J gene, clone size, V gene, D gene, CDR3 DNA, CDR3 protein. A D gene is named only where the DNA matches it firmly. Expanded clones get a size class; other rows say once, few or many, or leave the size out.

J gene: TRBJ2-5
clone size: once
V gene: TRBV5-4
D gene: NA
CDR3 DNA: TGTGCCAGCAGCCCCAGTGCGGCCTCGGGGGAGACCCAGTACTTC
CDR3 protein: CASSPSAASGETQYF

J gene: TRBJ2-5
clone size: NA
V gene: TRBV7-3
D gene: NA
CDR3 DNA: TGTGCCAGCAGCTTAACAGAGGGCACAGAGACCCAGTACTTC
CDR3 protein: CASSLTEGTETQYF

J gene: TRBJ1-4
clone size: NA
V gene: TRBV19
D gene: NA
CDR3 DNA: TGTGCCAGTAGTATTTCAGGGGCCCTTAAAGAAAAACTGTTTTTT
CDR3 protein: CASSISGALKEKLFF

J gene: TRBJ1-2
clone size: NA
V gene: TRBV14
D gene: NA
CDR3 DNA: TGTGCCAGCAGCCAAGCTCAGGGTTCCTATGGCTACACCTTC
CDR3 protein: CASSQAQGSYGYTF

J gene: TRBJ1-3
clone size: NA
V gene: TRBV4-1
D gene: NA
CDR3 DNA: TGCGCCAGCAGCCAACAACAGGGCTCGAGAGGAAACACCATATATTTT
CDR3 protein: CASSQQQGSRGNTIYF

J gene: TRBJ2-5
clone size: NA
V gene: TRBV5-4
D gene: TRBD2
CDR3 DNA: TGTGCCAGCAGCAGCGGGGGGGCGGGGAGGTACCAAGAGACCCAGTACTTC
CDR3 protein: CASSSGGAGRYQETQYF

J gene: TRBJ2-5
clone size: NA
V gene: TRBV4-1
D gene: NA
CDR3 DNA: TGCGCCAGCAGCCAAGAGGGGCGCGGCACCCAGTACTTC
CDR3 protein: CASSQEGRGTQYF

J gene: TRBJ1-6
clone size: NA
V gene: TRBV9
D gene: NA
CDR3 DNA: TGTGCCAGCAGTCGACAGCAACACTATAATTCACCCCTCCACTTT
CDR3 protein: CASSRQQHYNSPLHF

J gene: TRBJ1-2
clone size: once
V gene: TRBV9
D gene: TRBD1
CDR3 DNA: TGTGCCAGTAGGGGGACAGGGTCGTATGGCTACACCTTC
CDR3 protein: CASRGTGSYGYTF

J gene: TRBJ1-5
clone size: NA
V gene: TRBV19
D gene: TRBD1
CDR3 DNA: TGTGCCAGTAGTGCACGGGACAGGGCTCTTAATCAGCCCCAGCATTTT
CDR3 protein: CASSARDRALNQPQHF

J gene: TRBJ2-7
clone size: NA
V gene: TRBV7-6
D gene: TRBD1
CDR3 DNA: TGTGCCAGCAGCCCCCGGTGGGACAGGGCCTACGAGCAGTACTTC
CDR3 protein: CASSPRWDRAYEQYF

J gene: TRBJ2-1
clone size: few
V gene: TRBV7-9
D gene: NA
CDR3 DNA: TGTGCCAGCAGCTCAGACAGCAGAGGGTTCTTC
CDR3 protein: CASSSDSRGFF

J gene: TRBJ2-2
clone size: NA
V gene: TRBV11-2
D gene: NA
CDR3 DNA: TGTGCCAGCAGCTTCGCAGGGAACACCGGGGAGCTGTTTTTT
CDR3 protein: CASSFAGNTGELFF

J gene: TRBJ2-3
clone size: NA
V gene: TRBV9
D gene: TRBD2
CDR3 DNA: TGTGCCAGCAGCGCCGCAAGCGGGGGGTCCACAGATACGCAGTATTTT
CDR3 protein: CASSAASGGSTDTQYF

J gene: TRBJ2-5
clone size: NA
V gene: TRBV5-4
D gene: TRBD1
CDR3 DNA: TGTGCCAGCAGGGAAGGGACAGACCAAGAGACCCAGTACTTC
CDR3 protein: CASREGTDQETQYF

J gene: TRBJ2-7
clone size: once
V gene: TRBV5-4
D gene: TRBD2
CDR3 DNA: TGTGCCAGCAGCCCGGGGGCGGGGGGGGACTACGAGCAGTACTTC
CDR3 protein: CASSPGAGGDYEQYF

J gene: TRBJ2-1
clone size: NA
V gene: TRBV7-2
D gene: TRBD2
CDR3 DNA: TGTGCCAGCAGCTACGGGACTATCAATGAGCAGTTCTTC
CDR3 protein: CASSYGTINEQFF

J gene: TRBJ2-7
clone size: NA
V gene: TRBV5-6
D gene: TRBD2
CDR3 DNA: TGTGCCAGCAGCTGGGCGGGGGGGACATACGAGCAGTACTTC
CDR3 protein: CASSWAGGTYEQYF

J gene: TRBJ1-6
clone size: NA
V gene: TRBV6-4
D gene: NA
CDR3 DNA: TGTGCCAGCAGTGACCAGCGGAGGGCCCCGGGATCACCCCTCCACTTT
CDR3 protein: CASSDQRRAPGSPLHF

J gene: TRBJ2-7
clone size: few
V gene: TRBV11-2
D gene: NA
CDR3 DNA: TGTGCCAGCAGCAACGGGGGAAGGGCGTTGCAGTACTTC
CDR3 protein: CASSNGGRALQYF

J gene: TRBJ1-1
clone size: once
V gene: TRBV29-1
D gene: NA
CDR3 DNA: TGCAGCGTTGAGGGGCCTGCCCCTGAAGCTTTCTTT
CDR3 protein: CSVEGPAPEAFF

J gene: TRBJ1-1
clone size: NA
V gene: TRBV20-1
D gene: NA
CDR3 DNA: TGCAGTGCCGTCGACAGGACTGAAGCTTTCTTT
CDR3 protein: CSAVDRTEAFF

J gene: TRBJ1-1
clone size: few
V gene: TRBV11-2
D gene: NA
CDR3 DNA: TGTGCCAGCAGATACACCCGCAGGGGCACTGAAGCTTTCTTT
CDR3 protein: CASRYTRRGTEAFF

J gene: TRBJ2-3
clone size: NA
V gene: TRBV6-5
D gene: TRBD1
CDR3 DNA: TGTGCCAGCAGTTACAGTGGACAGGGGACGGCAGATACGCAGTATTTT
CDR3 protein: CASSYSGQGTADTQYF

J gene: TRBJ2-3
clone size: NA
V gene: TRBV9
D gene: TRBD2
CDR3 DNA: TGTGCCAGCAGCGGTAGCGGGGTAAGCACAGATACGCAGTATTTT
CDR3 protein: CASSGSGVSTDTQYF

J gene: TRBJ2-3
clone size: NA
V gene: TRBV6-5
D gene: TRBD2
CDR3 DNA: TGTGCCAGCGGGGAGGGACGCACGCAGTATTTT
CDR3 protein: CASGEGRTQYF

J gene: TRBJ1-6
clone size: NA
V gene: TRBV7-9
D gene: TRBD1
CDR3 DNA: TGTGCCAGCATCCAAGACAGGGGTGCACCCCTCCACTTT
CDR3 protein: CASIQDRGAPLHF

J gene: TRBJ1-1
clone size: NA
V gene: TRBV19
D gene: NA
CDR3 DNA: TGTGCCAGTAGTATAGTCCGTGGAGGCACTGAAGCTTTCTTT
CDR3 protein: CASSIVRGGTEAFF

J gene: TRBJ2-1
clone size: NA
V gene: TRBV19
D gene: NA
CDR3 DNA: TGTGCCAGTAGTCCCTCTGGGCGGGGCTCCTACAATGAGCAGTTCTTC
CDR3 protein: CASSPSGRGSYNEQFF

J gene: TRBJ1-1
clone size: many
V gene: TRBV6-6
D gene: TRBD1
CDR3 DNA: TGTGCCAGCGAGCGGGACAGGACAGTCACTGAAGCTTTCTTT
CDR3 protein: CASERDRTVTEAFF

J gene: TRBJ2-1
clone size: NA
V gene: TRBV20-1
D gene: NA
CDR3 DNA: TGCAGTGTGAGGAGGGCCAATGAGCAGTTCTTC
CDR3 protein: CSVRRANEQFF

J gene: TRBJ1-5
clone size: NA
V gene: TRBV5-6
D gene: NA
CDR3 DNA: TGTGCCAGCAGCTTTCGAGGGCGCTATAGCAATCAGCCCCAGCATTTT
CDR3 protein: CASSFRGRYSNQPQHF

J gene: TRBJ1-1
clone size: NA
V gene: TRBV7-9
D gene: NA
CDR3 DNA: TGTGCCAGCAGTGCCGCCGGGGAAGCTTTCTTT
CDR3 protein: CASSAAGEAFF

J gene: TRBJ1-1
clone size: NA
V gene: TRBV27
D gene: NA
CDR3 DNA: TGTGCCAGCCTTTCGAACACTGAAGCTTTCTTT
CDR3 protein: CASLSNTEAFF